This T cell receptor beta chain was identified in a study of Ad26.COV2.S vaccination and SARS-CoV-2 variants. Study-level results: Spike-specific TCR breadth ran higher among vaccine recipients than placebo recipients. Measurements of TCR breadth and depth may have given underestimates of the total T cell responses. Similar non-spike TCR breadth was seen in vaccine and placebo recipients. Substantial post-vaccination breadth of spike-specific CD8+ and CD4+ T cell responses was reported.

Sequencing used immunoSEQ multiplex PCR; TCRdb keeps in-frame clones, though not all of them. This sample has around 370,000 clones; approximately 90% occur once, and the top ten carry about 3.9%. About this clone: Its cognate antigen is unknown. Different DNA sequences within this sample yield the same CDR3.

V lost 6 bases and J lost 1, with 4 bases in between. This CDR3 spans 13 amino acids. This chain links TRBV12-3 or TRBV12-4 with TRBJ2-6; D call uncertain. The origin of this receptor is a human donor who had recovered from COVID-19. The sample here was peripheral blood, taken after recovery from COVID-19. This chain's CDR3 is CASSLSGANVLTF. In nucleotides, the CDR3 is TGTGCCAGCAGCCTTTCTGGGGCCAACGTCCTGACTTTC.